Each of the 9 T cell receptor beta chains below was sequenced from the same sample in a study of blood T cell repertoires in COVID-19 (dated by TCRdb to 2020 to 2022). Libraries were made using the immunoSEQ multiplex PCR assay. TCRdb carries this immuneACCESS record with in-frame sequences only. Its versions omit some clonotypes, under half of them owing to an unresolved V gene in the studies checked, with the rest unexplained. Here the sample has tens of thousands of clones; 85% to 90% occur a single time. The biggest ten clones account for 15% to 20% of the sample. Input material: peripheral blood. These receptors originate from a man at least 80 years old with acute or convalescent COVID-19.

The J gene is TRBJ2-4, the V gene TRBV10-3; tentative D call: TRBD2 (7 bases). The CDR3 has 14 residues. With 4 bases removed from V and 5 bases from J, the gap between germline ends came to 12 bases. The germline CDR1 and CDR2 sequences are ENHRY and SYGVKD. The CDR3 nucleotides read TGTGCCATCAGTGGCAGGGGAGGGGAAAACATTCAGTACTTC. Its translation is CAISGRGGENIQYF.

The chain couples TRBV5-1 to TRBJ1-6; D is uncertain. CDR1 and CDR2 from the germline V gene are SGHRS and YFSETQ. The length of the CDR3 is 14 residues. The V and J ends lost 0 bases and 7 bases respectively, with 8 bases between them. The DNA of the CDR3 is TGCGCCAGCAGCTTGGCCAAGGAGAATTCACCCCTCCACTTT. Its translation is CASSLAKENSPLHF.

This rearrangement joins TRBV7-9 to TRBJ2-3, with 12 bases matching TRBD2. The germline gives CDR1 SEHNR, CDR2 FQNEAQ (reference sequence). Trimming cost V 2 bases and J 3 bases; bases outside gene matches: 9. The CDR3 sequence is 18 residues long. The CDR3 reads CASSLNLAGGLVTDTQYF. The CDR3 coding sequence is TGTGCCAGCAGCTTAAACCTAGCGGGGGGGCTAGTTACAGATACGCAGTATTTT.

This clone came up once. The chain links TRBV4-2 to TRBJ1-2; 9 bases match TRBD1. This CDR3 has 14 residues. V shed 4 bases, J shed 7 bases, and the junction held 7 bases outside the gene matches. Germline CDR1 reads LGHNA; CDR2 reads YNFKEQ. The CDR3 protein is CASSPGDRAGGYTF. Written as DNA, the CDR3 is TGTGCCAGCAGCCCTGGGGACAGGGCTGGTGGCTACACCTTC.

A few counts support this clone. This chain connects TRBV5-1 to TRBJ1-6, with D tentatively TRBD1 (6 bases). This CDR3 has 16 residues. With 3 bases removed from V and 7 bases from J, the gap between germline ends came to 17 bases. From germline, CDR1 is SGHRS and CDR2 YFSETQ. CDR3 sequence (DNA): TGCGCCAGCAGCTATGATGGCGAGGGGGTGAATTCACCCCTCCACTTT. Amino acids: CASSYDGEGVNSPLHF.

The rearrangement links TRBV12-3 or TRBV12-4 to TRBJ1-2; D is unclear. CDR3 length equals 13 residues. V lost 5 bases to trimming and J lost 5 bases, with 12 bases between them. CDR3 amino acids: CASSPSVEYGYTF. Here the CDR3 DNA reads TGTGCCAGCAGTCCGTCCGTCGAGTATGGCTACACCTTC.

In this sample, this clone turned up once. This chain joins TRBV10-3 and TRBJ1-2; no clear D. The V end lost 3 bases, the J end lost 8 bases, and 19 bases lay between the germline ends. Germline CDR1 ENHRY, CDR2 SYGVKD. The CDR3 consists of 15 residues. Here the CDR3 reads CAISDQRAEVGGYTF. The CDR3 coding sequence is TGTGCCATCAGTGACCAGAGGGCGGAGGTCGGGGGCTACACCTTC.

The CDR3 region has the DNA TGCGCCAGCAGCTTGGAGGCAGGGGGCTCAACTAATGAAAAACTGTTTTTT. It codes for CASSLEAGGSTNEKLFF. The chain couples TRBV5-1 to TRBJ1-4; 8 bases match TRBD1. This CDR3 region has 17 residues. Unmatched junction bases numbered 4, after V lost 0 bases and J lost 0 bases. Germline-derived CDR1 and CDR2 are SGHRS and YFSETQ.

The rearrangement joins TRBV15 to TRBJ2-7, with D unresolved. Per germline, CDR1 LNHNV and CDR2 YYDKDF (reference sequence). This CDR3 has 13 residues. Trimming took off 0 bases at V and 6 bases at J, with 9 bases between the two ends. The CDR3 DNA is TGTGCCACCAGCAGAGATCGGGTTTTCGAGCAGTACTTC. Its translation is CATSRDRVFEQYF.